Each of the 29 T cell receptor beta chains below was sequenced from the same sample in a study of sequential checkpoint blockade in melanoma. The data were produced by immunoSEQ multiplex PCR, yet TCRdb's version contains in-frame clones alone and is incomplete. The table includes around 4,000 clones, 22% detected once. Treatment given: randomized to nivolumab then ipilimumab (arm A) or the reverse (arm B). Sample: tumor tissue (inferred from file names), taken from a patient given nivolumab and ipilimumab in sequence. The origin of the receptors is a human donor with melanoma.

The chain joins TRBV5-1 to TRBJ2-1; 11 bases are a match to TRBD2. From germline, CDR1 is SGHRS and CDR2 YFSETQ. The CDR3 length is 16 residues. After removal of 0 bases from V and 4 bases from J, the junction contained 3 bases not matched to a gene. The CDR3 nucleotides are TGCGCCAGCAGCTTGGAGGCTAGCGGGGGGTACAATGAGCAGTTCTTC. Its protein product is CASSLEASGGYNEQFF.

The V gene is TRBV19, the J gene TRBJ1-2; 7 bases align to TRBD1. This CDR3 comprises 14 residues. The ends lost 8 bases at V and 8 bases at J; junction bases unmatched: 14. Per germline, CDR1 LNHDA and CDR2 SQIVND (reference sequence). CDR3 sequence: CASGPQGILEGYTF. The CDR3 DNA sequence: TGTGCCAGTGGGCCACAGGGGATTTTAGAGGGCTACACCTTC.

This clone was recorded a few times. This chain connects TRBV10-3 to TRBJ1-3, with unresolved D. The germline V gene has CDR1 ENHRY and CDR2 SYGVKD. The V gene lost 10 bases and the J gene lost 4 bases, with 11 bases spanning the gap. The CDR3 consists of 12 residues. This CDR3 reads CASFAAGNTIYF. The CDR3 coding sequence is TGTGCCAGCTTCGCAGCCGGAAACACCATATATTTT.

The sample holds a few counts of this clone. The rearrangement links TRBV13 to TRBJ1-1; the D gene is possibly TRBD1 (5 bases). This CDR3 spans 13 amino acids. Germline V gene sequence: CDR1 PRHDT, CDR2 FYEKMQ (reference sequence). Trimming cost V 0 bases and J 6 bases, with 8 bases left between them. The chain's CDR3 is CASSLGEGSEAFF. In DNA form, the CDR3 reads TGTGCCAGCAGCTTAGGGGAGGGGTCTGAAGCTTTCTTT.

The CDR3 bases are TGTGCCAGCTCACCTGGGGCAGGTAGCGAGACTGAAGCTTTCTTT. This sequence encodes CASSPGAGSETEAFF. The chain carries TRBV18 and TRBJ1-1; possibly TRBD1 for D (5 bases). CDR3 length: 15 residues. The germline CDR1 and CDR2 sequences are KGHSH and LQKENI. V was trimmed by 3 bases and J by 5 bases, leaving 16 bases between them.

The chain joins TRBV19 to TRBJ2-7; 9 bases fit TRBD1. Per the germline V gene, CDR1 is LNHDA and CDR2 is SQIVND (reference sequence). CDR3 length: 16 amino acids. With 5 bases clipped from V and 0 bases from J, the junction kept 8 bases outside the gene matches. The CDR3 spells CASSSPGTGSSYEQYF. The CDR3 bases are TGTGCCAGTAGTTCCCCCGGGACAGGGTCCTCCTACGAGCAGTACTTC.

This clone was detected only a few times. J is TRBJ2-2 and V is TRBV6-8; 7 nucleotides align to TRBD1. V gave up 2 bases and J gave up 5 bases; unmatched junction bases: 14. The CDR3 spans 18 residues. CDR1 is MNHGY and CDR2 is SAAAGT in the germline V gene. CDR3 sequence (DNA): TGTGCCAGCAGTTACACCATGCCAAGCAGGGGGTCTACCGGGGAGCTGTTTTTT. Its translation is CASSYTMPSRGSTGELFF.

The DNA for the CDR3 is TGTGCCTGGAGTGTACGACAGGGGAATCAGCCCCAGCATTTT. This encodes CAWSVRQGNQPQHF. The chain couples TRBV30 to TRBJ1-5; 8 bases line up with TRBD1. Germline V gene lookup returns CDR1 GTSNPN and CDR2 SVGIG (reference sequence). The CDR3 spans 14 residues. J gave up 4 bases and V 0 bases, and 2 bases lay outside the gene matches.

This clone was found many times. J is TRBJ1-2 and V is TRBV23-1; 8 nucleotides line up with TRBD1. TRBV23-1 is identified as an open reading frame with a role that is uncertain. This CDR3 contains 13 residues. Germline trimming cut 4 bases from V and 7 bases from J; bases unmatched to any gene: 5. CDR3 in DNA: TGCGCCAGCAGTCCCGGACAGGGCTCTGGCTACACCTTC. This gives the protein CASSPGQGSGYTF.

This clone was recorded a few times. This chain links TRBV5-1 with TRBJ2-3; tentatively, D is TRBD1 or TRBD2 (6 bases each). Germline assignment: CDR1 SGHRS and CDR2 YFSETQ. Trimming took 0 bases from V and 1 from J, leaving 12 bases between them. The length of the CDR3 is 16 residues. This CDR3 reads CASSLGAGGGTDTQYF. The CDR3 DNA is TGCGCCAGCAGCTTGGGGGCCGGGGGCGGCACAGATACGCAGTATTTT.

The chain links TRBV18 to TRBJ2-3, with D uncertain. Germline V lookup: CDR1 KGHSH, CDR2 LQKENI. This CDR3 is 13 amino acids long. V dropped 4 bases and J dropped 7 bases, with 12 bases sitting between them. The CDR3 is CASSRSKANTQYF. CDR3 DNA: TGTGCCAGCTCACGCTCGAAGGCTAATACGCAGTATTTT.

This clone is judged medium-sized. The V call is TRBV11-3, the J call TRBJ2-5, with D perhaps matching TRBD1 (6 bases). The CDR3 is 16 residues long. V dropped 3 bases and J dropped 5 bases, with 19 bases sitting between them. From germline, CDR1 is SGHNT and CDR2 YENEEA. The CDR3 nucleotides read TGTGCCAGCAGCTTCTTAGGGGGATTAATGTCGGAGACCCAGTACTTC. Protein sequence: CASSFLGGLMSETQYF.

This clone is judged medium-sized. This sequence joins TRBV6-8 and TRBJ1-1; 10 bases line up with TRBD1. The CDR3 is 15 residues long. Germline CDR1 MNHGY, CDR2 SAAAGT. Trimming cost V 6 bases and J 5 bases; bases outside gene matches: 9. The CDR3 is CASSLRQGARTEAFF. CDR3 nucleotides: TGTGCCAGCAGCCTAAGACAGGGGGCAAGGACTGAAGCTTTCTTT.

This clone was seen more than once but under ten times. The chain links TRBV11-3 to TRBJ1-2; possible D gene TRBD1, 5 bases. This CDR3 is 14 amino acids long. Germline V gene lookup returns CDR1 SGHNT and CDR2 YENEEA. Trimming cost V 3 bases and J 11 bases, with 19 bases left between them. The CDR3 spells CASSLDNRRVGYTF. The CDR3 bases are TGTGCCAGCAGCTTGGACAACAGGAGAGTCGGATACACCTTC.

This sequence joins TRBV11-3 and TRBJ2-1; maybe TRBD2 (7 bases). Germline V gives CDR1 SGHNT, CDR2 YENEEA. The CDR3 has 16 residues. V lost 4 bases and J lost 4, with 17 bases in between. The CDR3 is CASSSPRGALYNEQFF. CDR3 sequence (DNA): TGTGCCAGCAGCTCTCCTCGGGGGGCTCTTTACAATGAGCAGTTCTTC.

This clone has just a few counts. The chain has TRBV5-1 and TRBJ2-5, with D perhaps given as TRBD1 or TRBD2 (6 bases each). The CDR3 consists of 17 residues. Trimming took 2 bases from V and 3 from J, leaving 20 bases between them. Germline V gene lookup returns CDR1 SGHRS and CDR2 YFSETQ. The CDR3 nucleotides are TGCGCCAGCAGCTTACCTAGGGGGGCAACCTGGGAAGAGACCCAGTACTTC. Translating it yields CASSLPRGATWEETQYF.

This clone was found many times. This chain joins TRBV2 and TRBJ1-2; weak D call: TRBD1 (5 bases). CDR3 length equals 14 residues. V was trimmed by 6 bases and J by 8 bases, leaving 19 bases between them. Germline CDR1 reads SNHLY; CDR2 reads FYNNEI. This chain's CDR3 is CASREGTTGRGYTF. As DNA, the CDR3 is TGTGCCAGCAGGGAGGGGACCACCGGACGAGGCTACACCTTC.

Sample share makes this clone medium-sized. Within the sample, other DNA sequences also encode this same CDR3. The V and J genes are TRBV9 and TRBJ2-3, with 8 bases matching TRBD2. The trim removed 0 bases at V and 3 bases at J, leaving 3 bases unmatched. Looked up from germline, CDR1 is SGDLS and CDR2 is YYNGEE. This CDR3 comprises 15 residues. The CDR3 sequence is CASSVGGTRTDTQYF. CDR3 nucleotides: TGTGCCAGCAGCGTAGGTGGGACTAGGACAGATACGCAGTATTTT.

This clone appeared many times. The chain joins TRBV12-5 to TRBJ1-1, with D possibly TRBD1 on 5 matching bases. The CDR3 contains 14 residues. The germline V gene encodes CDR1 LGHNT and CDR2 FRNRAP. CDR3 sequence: CASKIRELNTEAFF. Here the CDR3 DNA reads TGTGCCAGCAAGATCAGGGAATTGAACACTGAAGCTTTCTTT.

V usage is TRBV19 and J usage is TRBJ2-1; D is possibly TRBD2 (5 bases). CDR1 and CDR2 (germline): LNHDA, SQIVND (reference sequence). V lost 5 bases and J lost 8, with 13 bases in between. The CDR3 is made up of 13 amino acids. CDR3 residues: CASSRTREYEQFF. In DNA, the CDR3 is TGTGCCAGTAGTCGGACGAGGGAGTATGAGCAGTTCTTC.

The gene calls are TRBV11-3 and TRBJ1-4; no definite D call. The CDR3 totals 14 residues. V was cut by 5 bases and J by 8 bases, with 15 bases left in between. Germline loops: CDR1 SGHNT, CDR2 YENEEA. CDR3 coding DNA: TGTGCCAGCAGCCCTCGGGCTGCGGGGGAAAAACTGTTTTTT. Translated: CASSPRAAGEKLFF.

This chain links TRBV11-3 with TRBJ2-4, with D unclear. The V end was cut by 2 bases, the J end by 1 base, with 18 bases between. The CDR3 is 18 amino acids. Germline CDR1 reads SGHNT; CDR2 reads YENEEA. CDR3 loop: CASSLYRGRLGAKNIQYF. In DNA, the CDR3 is TGTGCCAGCAGCTTATATCGAGGCAGGTTAGGGGCCAAAAACATTCAGTACTTC.

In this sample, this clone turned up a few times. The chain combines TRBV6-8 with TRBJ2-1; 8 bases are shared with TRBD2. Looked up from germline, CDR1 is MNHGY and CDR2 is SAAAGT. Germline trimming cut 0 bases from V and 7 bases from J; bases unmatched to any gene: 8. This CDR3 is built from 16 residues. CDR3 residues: CASSYSAGGSGNEQFF. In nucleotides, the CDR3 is TGTGCCAGCAGTTACTCGGCGGGGGGTTCAGGTAATGAGCAGTTCTTC.

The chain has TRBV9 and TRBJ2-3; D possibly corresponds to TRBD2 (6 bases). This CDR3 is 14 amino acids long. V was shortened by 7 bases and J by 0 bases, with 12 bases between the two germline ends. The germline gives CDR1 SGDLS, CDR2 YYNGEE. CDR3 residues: CASGLAASTDTQYF. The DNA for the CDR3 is TGTGCCAGCGGGTTAGCGGCAAGCACAGATACGCAGTATTTT.

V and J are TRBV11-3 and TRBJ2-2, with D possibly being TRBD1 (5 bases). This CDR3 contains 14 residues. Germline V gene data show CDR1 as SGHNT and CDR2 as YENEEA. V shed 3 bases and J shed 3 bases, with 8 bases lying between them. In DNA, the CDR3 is TGTGCCAGCAGCTTGGCAGGGTACACCGGGGAGCTGTTTTTT. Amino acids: CASSLAGYTGELFF.

The CDR3 nucleotides read TGTGCCAGTAGTTGGGGAAGGGGTAATTCACCCCTCCACTTT. It translates to CASSWGRGNSPLHF. The chain joins TRBV19 to TRBJ1-6, with D possibly matching TRBD1 (5 bases). The germline V and J ends were trimmed by 5 bases and 6 bases, with 11 bases remaining between them. The CDR3 has 14 amino acids. Germline-derived CDR1 and CDR2 are LNHDA and SQIVND (reference sequence).

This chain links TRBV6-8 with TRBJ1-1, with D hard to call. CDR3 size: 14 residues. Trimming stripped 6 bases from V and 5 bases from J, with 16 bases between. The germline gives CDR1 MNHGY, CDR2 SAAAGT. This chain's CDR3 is CASRTRRERTEAFF. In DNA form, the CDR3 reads TGTGCCAGCAGAACTCGTAGGGAGAGGACTGAAGCTTTCTTT.

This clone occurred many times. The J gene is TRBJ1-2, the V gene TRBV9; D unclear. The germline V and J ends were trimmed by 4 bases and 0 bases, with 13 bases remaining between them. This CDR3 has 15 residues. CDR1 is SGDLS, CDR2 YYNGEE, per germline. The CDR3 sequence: CASSPGVGTNYGYTF. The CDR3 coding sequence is TGTGCCAGCAGCCCCGGCGTAGGGACTAACTATGGCTACACCTTC.

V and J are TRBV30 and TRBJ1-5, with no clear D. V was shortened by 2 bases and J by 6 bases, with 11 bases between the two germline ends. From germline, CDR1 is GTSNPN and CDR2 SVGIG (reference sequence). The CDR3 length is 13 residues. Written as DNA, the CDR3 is TGTGCCTGGAGTAGAGGAGAAGCTCAGCCCCAGCATTTT. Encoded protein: CAWSRGEAQPQHF.